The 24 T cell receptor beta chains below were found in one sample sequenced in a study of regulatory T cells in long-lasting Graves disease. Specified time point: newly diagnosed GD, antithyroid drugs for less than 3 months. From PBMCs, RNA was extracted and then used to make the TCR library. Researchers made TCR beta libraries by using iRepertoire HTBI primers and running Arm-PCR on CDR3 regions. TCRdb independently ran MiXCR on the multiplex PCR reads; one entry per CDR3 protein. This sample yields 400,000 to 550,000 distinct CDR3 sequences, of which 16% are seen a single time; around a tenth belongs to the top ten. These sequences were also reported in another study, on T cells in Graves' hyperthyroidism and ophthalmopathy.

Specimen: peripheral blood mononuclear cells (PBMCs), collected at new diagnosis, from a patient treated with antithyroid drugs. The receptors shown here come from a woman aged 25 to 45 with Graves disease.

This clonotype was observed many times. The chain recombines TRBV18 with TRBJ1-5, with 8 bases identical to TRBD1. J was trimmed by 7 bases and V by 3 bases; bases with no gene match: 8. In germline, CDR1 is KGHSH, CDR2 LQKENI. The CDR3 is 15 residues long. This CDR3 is CASSPRTGQGQPQHF. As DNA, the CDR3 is TGTGCCAGCTCACCGAGGACAGGGCAAGGACAGCCCCAGCATTTT.

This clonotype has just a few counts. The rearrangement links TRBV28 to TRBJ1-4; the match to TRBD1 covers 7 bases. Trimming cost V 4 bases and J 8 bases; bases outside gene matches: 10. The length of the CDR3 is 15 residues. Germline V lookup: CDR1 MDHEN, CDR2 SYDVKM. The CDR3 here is CASSSPGQGVEKLFF. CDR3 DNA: TGTGCCAGCAGTTCCCCGGGGCAGGGGGTAGAAAAACTGTTTTTT.

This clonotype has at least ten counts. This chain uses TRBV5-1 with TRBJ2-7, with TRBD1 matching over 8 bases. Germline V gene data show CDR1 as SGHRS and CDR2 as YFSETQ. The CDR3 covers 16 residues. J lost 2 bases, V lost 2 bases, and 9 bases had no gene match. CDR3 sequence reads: CASSLSVRGQTYEQYF. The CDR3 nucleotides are TGCGCCAGCAGCTTATCGGTCAGGGGGCAAACCTACGAGCAGTACTTC.

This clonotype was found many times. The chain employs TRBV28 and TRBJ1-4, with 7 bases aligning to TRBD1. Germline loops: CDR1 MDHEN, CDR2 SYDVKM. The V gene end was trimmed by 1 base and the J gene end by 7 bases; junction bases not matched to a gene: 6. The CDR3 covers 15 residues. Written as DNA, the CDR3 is TGTGCCAGCAGTTTATCAGGGGGGCCGAGTGAAAAACTGTTTTTT. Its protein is CASSLSGGPSEKLFF.

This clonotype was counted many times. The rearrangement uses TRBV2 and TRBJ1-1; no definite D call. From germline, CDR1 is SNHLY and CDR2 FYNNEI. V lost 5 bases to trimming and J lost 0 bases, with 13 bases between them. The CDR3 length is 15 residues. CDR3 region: CASSLRTFMNTEAFF. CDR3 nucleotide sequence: TGTGCCAGCAGTCTCCGGACGTTCATGAACACTGAAGCTTTCTTT. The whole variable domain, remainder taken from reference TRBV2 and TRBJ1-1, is EPEVTQTPSHQVTQMGQEVILRCVPISNHLYFYWYRQILGQKVEFLVSFYNNEISEKSEIFDDQFSVERPDGSNFTLKIRSTKLEDSAMYFCASSLRTFMNTEAFFGQGTRLTVV.

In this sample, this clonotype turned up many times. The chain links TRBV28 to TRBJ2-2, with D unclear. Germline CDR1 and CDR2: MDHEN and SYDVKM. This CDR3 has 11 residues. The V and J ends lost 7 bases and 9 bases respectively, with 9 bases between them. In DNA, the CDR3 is TGTGCCAGCACCGAGACCAGGGAGCTGTTTTTT. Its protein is CASTETRELFF. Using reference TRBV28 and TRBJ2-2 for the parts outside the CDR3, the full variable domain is DVKVTQSSRYLVKRTGEKVFLECVQDMDHENMFWYRQDPGLGLRLIYFSYDVKMKEKGDIPEGYSVSREKKERFSLILESASTNQTSMYLCASTETRELFFGEGSRLTVL.

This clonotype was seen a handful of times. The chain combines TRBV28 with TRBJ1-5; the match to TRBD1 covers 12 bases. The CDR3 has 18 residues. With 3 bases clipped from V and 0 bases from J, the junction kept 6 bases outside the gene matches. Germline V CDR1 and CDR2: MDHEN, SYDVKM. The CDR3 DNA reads TGTGCCAGCAGTTTGGGACAGGGGGCGCGTGTTAGCAATCAGCCCCAGCATTTT. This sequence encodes CASSLGQGARVSNQPQHF.

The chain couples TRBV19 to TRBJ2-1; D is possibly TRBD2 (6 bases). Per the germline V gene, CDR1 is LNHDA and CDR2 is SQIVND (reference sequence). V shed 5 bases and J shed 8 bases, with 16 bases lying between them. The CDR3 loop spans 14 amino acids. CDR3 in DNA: TGTGCCAGTAGTCCCGTGGGGGGAGGCGATGAGCAGTTCTTC. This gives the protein CASSPVGGGDEQFF. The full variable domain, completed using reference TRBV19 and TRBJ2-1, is DGGITQSPKYLFRKEGQNVTLSCEQNLNHDAMYWYRQDPGQGLRLIYYSQIVNDFQKGDIAEGYSVSREKKESFPLTVTSAQKNPTAFYLCASSPVGGGDEQFFGPGTRLTVL.

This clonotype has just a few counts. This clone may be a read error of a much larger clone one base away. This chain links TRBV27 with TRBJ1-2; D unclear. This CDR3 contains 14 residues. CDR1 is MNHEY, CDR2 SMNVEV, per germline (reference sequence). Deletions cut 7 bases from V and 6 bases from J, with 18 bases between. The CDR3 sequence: CASKLVDGHHGYTF. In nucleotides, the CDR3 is TGTGCCAGCAAGTTAGTGGACGGGCATCATGGCTACACCTTC.

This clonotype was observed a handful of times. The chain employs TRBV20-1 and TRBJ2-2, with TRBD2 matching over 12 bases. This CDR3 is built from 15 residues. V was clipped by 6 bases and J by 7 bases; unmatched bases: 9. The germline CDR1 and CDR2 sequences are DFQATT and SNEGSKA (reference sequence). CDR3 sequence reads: CSAPLAGGRGGELFF. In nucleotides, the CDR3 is TGCAGTGCACCCCTAGCGGGAGGGCGGGGCGGGGAGCTGTTTTTT.

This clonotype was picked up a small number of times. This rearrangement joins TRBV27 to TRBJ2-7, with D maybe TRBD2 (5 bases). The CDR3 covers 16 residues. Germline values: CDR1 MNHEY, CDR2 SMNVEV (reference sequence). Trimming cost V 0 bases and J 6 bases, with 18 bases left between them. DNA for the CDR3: TGTGCCAGCAGTTTATCGCCAGCCCTTGGGAGCTCCGAGCAGTACTTC. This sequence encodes CASSLSPALGSSEQYF.

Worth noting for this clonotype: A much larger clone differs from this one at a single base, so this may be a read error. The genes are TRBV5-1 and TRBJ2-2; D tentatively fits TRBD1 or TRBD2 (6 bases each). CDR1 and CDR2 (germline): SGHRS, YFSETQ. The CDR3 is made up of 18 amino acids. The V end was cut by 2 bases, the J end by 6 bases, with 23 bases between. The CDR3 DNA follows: TGCGCCAGCAGCTTACAGGGCTCGTTTTTAGGCGGGGCCGGGGAGCTGTTTTTT. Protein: CASSLQGSFLGGAGELFF.

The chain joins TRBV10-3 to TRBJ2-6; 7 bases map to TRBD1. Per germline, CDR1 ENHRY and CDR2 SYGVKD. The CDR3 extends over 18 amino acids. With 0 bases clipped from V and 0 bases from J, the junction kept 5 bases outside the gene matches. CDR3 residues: CAISESVTGPSGANVLTF. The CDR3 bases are TGTGCCATCAGTGAGTCAGTGACAGGGCCCTCTGGGGCCAACGTCCTGACTTTC.

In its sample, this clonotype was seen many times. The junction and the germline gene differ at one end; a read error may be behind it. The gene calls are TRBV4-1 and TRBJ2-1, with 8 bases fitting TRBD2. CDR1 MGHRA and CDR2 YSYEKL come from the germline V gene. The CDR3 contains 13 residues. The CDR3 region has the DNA TGTGCCAGCAGCATTCCGGGAGGGGATGAGCAGTTCTTC. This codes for CASSIPGGDEQFF.

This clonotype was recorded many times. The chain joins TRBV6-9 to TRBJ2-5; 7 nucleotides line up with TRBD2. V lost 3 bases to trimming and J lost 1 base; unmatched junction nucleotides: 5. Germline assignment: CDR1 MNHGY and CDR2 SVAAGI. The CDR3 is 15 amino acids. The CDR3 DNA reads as TGTGCCAGCAGTTACCCGCTAGCGGCCCAAGAGACCCAGTACTTC. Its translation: CASSYPLAAQETQYF.

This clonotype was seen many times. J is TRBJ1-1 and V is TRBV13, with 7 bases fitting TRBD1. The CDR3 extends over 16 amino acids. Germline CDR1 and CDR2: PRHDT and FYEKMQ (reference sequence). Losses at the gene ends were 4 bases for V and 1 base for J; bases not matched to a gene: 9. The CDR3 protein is CASSYSSQGRNTEAFF. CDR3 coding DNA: TGTGCCAGCAGCTACTCTTCACAGGGGCGGAACACTGAAGCTTTCTTT.

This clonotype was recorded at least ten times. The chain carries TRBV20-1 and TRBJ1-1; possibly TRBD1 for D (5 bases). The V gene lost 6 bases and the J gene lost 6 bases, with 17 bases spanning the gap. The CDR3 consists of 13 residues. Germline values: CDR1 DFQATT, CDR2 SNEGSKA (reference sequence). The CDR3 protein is CSANVRVGAEAFF. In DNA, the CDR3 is TGCAGTGCAAACGTCAGGGTAGGCGCTGAAGCTTTCTTT.

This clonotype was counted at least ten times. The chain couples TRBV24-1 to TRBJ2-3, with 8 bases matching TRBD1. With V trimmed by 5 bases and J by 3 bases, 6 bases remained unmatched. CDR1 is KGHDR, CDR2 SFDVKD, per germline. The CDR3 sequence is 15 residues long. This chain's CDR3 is CATSGSGGPTDTQYF. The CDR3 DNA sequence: TGTGCCACCAGTGGGTCAGGGGGCCCGACAGATACGCAGTATTTT.

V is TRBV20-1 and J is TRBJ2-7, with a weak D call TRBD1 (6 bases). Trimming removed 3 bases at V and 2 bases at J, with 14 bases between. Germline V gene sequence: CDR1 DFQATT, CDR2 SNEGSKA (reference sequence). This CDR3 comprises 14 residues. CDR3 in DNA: TGCAGTGCTAGTATATGGGACAACGCCTACGAGCAGTACTTC. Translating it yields CSASIWDNAYEQYF.

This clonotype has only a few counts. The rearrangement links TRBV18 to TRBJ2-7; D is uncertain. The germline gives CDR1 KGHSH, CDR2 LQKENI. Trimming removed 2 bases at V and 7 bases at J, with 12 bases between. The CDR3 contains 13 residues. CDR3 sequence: CASSPADRREQYF. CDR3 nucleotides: TGTGCCAGCTCACCAGCCGACCGAAGGGAGCAGTACTTC. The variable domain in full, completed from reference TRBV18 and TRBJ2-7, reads NAGVMQNPRHLVRRRGQEARLRCSPMKGHSHVYWYRQLPEEGLKFMVYLQKENIIDESGMPKERFSAEFPKEGPSILRIQQVVRGDSAAYFCASSPADRREQYFGPGTRLTVT.

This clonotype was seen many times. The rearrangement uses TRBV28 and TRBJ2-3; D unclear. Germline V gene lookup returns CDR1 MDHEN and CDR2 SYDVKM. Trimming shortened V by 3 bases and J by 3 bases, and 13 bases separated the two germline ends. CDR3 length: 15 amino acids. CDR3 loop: CASSLVDGYTDTQYF. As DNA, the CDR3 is TGTGCCAGCAGTTTGGTCGACGGTTATACAGATACGCAGTATTTT.

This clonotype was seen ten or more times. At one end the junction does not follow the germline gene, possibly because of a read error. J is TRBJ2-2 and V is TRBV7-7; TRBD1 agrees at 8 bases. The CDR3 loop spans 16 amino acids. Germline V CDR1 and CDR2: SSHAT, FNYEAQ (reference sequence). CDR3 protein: CASSPRTGQGTGELFF. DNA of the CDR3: TGTGCTAGCAGCCCAAGGACAGGGCAAGGCACCGGGGAGCTGTTTTTT.

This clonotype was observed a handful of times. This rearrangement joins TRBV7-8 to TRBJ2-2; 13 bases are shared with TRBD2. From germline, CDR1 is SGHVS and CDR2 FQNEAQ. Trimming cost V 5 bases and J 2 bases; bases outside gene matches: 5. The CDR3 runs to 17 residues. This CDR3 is CASSPRTSGGNTGELFF. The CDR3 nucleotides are TGTGCCAGCAGCCCGAGGACTAGCGGGGGAAACACCGGGGAGCTGTTTTTT.

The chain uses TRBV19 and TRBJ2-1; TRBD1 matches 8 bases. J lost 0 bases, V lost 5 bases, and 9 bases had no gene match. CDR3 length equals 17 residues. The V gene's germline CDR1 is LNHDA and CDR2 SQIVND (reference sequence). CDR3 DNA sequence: TGTGCCAGTAGTGCCCGCGACAGGGGCCTCTCCTACAATGAGCAGTTCTTC. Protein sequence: CASSARDRGLSYNEQFF.